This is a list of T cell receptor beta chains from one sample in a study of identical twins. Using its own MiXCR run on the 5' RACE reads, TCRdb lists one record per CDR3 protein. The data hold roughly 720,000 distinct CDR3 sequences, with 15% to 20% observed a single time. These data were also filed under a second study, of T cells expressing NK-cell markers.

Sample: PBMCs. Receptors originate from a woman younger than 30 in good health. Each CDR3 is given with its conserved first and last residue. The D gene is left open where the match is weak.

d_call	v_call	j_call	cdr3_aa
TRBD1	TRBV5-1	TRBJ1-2	CASSSQDRGVYTF
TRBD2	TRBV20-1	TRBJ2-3	CSARGPLAGSGDTQYF
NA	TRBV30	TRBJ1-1	CAWTRRVNTEAFF
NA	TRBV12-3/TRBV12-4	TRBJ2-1	CASSYVPSFRDGRSYNEQFF
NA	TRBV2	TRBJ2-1	CASRGQTMGEQFF
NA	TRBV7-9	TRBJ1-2	CASSSTVRSYGYTF
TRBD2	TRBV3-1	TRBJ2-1	CASSFGTRTGDEQFF
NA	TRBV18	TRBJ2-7	CASSSEGGGLEQYF
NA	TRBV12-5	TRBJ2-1	CASGLVYLGSSYNEQFF
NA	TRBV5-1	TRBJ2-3	CASSLGGVGPDTQYF
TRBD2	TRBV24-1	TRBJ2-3	CATSEGGAGGSTDTQYF
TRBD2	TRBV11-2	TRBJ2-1	CASSPVGGSSYNEQFF
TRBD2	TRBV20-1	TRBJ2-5	CSARTPSGGGETQYF
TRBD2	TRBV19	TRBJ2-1	CASSMGTSNKEQFF
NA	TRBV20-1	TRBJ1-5	CSAQDSSNQPQHF
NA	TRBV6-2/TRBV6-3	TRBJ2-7	CASSYEDKAQYF
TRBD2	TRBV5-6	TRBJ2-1	CASSLLTGGSYNEQFF
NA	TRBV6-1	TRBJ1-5	CASRPSGGYSNQPQHF
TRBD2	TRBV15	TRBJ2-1	CATSSRLAGGGSNEQFF
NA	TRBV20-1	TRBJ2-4	CSAFSNRGNIQYF
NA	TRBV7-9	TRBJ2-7	CASSSTGSEQYF
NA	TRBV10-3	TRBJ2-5	CATNEGIPEETQYF
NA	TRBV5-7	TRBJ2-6	CASIRLAVNAGANVLTF
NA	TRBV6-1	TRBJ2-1	CASSHGTQIYNEQFF
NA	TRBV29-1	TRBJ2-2	CSVQDTLTGELFF
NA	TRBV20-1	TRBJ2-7	CSARDRGGISYEQYF
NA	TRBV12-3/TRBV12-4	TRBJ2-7	CASSQRSVYEQYF
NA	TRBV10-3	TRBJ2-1	CAISEGDPSSYNEQFF
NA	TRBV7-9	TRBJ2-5	CASSLGRWQGAKETQYF